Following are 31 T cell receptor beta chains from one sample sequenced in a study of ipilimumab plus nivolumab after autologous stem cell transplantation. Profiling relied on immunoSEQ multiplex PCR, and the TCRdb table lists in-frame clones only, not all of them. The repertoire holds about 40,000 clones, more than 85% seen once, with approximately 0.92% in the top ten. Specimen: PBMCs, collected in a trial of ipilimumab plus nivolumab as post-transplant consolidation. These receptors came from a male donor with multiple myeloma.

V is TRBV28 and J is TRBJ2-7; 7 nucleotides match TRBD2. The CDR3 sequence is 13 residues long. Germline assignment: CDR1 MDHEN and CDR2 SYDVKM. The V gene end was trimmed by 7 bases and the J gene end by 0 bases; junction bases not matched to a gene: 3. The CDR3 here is CASTSGNSYEQYF. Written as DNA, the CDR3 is TGTGCCAGCACTAGCGGCAACTCCTACGAGCAGTACTTC.

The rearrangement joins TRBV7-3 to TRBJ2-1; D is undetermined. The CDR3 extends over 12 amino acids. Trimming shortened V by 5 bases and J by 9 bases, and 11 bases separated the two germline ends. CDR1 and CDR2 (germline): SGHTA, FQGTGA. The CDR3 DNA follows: TGTGCCAGCAGCCCCCAAGTTGGTGAGCAGTTCTTC. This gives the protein CASSPQVGEQFF.

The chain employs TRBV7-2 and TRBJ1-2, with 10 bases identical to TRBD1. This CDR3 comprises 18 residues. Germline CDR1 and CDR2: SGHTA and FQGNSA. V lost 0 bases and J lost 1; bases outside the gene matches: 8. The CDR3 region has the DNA TGTGCCAGCAGCTTAGCCGGGACAGGGGCCCTGGTTAACTATGGCTACACCTTC. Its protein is CASSLAGTGALVNYGYTF.

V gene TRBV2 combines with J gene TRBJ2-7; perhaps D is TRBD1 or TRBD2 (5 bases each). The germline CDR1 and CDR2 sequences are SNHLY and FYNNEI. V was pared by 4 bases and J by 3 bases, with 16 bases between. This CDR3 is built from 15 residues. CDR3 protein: CASSGGPGKIYEQYF. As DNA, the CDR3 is TGTGCCAGCAGTGGAGGGCCAGGGAAAATCTACGAGCAGTACTTC.

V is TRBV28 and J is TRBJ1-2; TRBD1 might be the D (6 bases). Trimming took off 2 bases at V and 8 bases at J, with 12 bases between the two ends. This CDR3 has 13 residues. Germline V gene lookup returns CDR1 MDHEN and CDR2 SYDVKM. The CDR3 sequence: CASSLRTGWGYTF. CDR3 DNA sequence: TGTGCCAGCAGTTTAAGAACAGGGTGGGGCTACACCTTC.

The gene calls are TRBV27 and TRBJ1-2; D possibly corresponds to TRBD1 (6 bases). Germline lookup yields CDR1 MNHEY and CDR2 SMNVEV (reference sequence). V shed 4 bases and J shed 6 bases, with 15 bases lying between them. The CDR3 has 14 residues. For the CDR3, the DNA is TGTGCCAGCAGTTCGGGAGGGGGTAGGAATGGCTACACCTTC. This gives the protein CASSSGGGRNGYTF.

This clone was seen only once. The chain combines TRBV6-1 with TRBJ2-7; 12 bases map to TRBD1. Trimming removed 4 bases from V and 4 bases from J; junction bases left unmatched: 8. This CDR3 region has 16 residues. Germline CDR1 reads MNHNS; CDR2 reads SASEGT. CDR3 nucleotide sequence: TGTGCCAGCAGTGTTACAAGGGACAGGGGGCTGTACGAGCAGTACTTC. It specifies CASSVTRDRGLYEQYF.

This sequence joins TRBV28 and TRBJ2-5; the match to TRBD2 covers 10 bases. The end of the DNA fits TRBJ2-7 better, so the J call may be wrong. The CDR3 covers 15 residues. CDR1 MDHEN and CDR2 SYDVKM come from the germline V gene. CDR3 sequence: CASSFLAGVGYEQYF. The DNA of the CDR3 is TGTGCCAGCAGTTTTCTAGCGGGAGTGGGCTACGAGCAGTACTTC.

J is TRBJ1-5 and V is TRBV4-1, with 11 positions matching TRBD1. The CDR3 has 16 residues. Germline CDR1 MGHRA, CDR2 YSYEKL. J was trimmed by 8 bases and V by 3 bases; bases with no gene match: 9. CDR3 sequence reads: CASSHAGTGGNEPQHF. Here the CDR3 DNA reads TGCGCCAGCAGCCATGCCGGGACAGGGGGTAATGAGCCCCAGCATTTT.

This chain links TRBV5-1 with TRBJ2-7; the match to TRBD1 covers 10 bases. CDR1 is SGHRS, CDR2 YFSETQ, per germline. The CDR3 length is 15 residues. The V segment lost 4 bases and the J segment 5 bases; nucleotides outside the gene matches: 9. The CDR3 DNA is TGCGCCAGCAGCCCGGGACAGGGGTACCACCACGAGCAGTACTTC. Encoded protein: CASSPGQGYHHEQYF.

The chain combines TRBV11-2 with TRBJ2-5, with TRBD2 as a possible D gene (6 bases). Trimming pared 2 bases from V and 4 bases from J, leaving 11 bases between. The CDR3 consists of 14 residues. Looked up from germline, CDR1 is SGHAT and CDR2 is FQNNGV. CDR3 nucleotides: TGTGCCAGCAGCTTACAGCGGGTAGTAGAGACCCAGTACTTC. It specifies CASSLQRVVETQYF. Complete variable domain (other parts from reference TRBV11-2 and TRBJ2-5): EAGVAQSPRYKIIEKRQSVAFWCNPISGHATLYWYQQILGQGPKLLIQFQNNGVVDDSQLPKDRFSAERLKGVDSTLKIQPAKLEDSAVYLCASSLQRVVETQYFGPGTRLLVL.

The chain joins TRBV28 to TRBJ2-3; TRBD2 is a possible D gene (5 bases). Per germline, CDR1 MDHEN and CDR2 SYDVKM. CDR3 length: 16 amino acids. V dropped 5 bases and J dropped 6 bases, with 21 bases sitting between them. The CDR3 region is CASSAPRSGASDTQYF. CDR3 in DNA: TGTGCCAGCAGTGCCCCTAGGAGCGGTGCATCTGATACGCAGTATTTT.

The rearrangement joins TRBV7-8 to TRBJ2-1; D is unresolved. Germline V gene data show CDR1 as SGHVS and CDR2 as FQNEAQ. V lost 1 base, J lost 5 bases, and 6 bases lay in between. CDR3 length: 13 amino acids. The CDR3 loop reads CASSLEWDNEQFF. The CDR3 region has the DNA TGTGCCAGCAGCTTAGAGTGGGACAATGAGCAGTTCTTC.

CDR3 coding DNA: TGTGCCAGCAGTTGGTTAGGGGCCGGGGAGCTGTTTTTT. Translating gives CASSWLGAGELFF. This chain connects TRBV27 to TRBJ2-2; weak D call: TRBD1 (5 bases). V shed 4 bases and J shed 6 bases, with 9 bases lying between them. This CDR3 comprises 13 residues. The germline V gene has CDR1 MNHEY and CDR2 SMNVEV (reference sequence).

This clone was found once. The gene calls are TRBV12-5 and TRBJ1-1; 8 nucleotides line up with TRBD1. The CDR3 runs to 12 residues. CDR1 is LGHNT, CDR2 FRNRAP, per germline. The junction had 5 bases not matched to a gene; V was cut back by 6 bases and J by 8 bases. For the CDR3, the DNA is TGTGCTAGTGGCCTAGGGACAGGAGAAGCTTTCTTT. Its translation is CASGLGTGEAFF.

The CDR3 sequence: CASSHQTSGRAFGTDTQYF. CDR3 coding DNA: TGCGCCAGCAGCCACCAAACTAGCGGGAGGGCCTTCGGCACAGATACGCAGTATTTT. The genes are TRBV4-3 and TRBJ2-3, with 13 bases aligning to TRBD2. The CDR3 contains 19 residues. J gave up 1 base and V 3 bases, and 10 bases lay outside the gene matches. Germline CDR1 is LGHNA and CDR2 is YSLEER.

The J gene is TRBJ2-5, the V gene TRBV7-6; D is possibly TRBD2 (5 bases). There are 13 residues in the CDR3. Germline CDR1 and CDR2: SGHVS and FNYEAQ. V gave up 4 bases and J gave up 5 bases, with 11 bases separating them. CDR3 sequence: CASSSLVTETQYF. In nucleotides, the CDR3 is TGTGCCAGCAGCTCACTAGTAACGGAGACCCAGTACTTC.

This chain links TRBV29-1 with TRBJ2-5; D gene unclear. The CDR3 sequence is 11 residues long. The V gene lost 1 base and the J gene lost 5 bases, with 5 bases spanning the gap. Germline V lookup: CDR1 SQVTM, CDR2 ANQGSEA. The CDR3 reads CSVEVGETQYF. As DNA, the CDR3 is TGCAGCGTTGAAGTAGGTGAGACCCAGTACTTC.

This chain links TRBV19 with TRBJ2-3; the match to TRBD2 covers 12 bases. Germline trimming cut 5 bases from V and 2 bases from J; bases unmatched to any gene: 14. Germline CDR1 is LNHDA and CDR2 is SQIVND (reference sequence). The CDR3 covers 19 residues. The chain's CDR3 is CASSVDRGRLAGDTDTQYF. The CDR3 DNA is TGTGCCAGTAGTGTGGACAGGGGGAGACTAGCGGGGGACACAGATACGCAGTATTTT.

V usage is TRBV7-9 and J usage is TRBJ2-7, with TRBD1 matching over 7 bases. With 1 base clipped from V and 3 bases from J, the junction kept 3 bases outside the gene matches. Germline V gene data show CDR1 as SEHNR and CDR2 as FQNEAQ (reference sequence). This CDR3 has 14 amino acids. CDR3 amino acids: CASSLGQGIYEQYF. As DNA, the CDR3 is TGTGCCAGCAGCTTAGGACAGGGAATCTACGAGCAGTACTTC.

The CDR3 DNA follows: TGTGCCAGCAGCTCCCAGCTTAACTATGGCTACACCTTC. This translates into CASSSQLNYGYTF. The chain recombines TRBV7-2 with TRBJ1-2; D gene unclear. Germline V lookup: CDR1 SGHTA, CDR2 FQGNSA. This CDR3 is 13 amino acids long. V was clipped by 4 bases and J by 1 base, with 7 bases between them.

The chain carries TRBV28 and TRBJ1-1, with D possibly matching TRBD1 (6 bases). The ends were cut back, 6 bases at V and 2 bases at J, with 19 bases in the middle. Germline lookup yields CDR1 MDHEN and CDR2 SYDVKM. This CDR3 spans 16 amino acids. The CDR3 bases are TGTGCCAGCAGCCGGGGGCAGGGGAGGTTAAACACTGAAGCTTTCTTT. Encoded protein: CASSRGQGRLNTEAFF.

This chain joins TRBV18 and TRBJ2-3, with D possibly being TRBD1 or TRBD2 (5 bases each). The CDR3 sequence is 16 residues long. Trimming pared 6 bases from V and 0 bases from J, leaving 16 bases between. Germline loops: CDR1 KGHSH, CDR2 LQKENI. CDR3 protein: CASSSGTVGSTDTQYF. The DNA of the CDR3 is TGTGCCAGCTCCTCCGGGACGGTAGGGAGCACAGATACGCAGTATTTT.

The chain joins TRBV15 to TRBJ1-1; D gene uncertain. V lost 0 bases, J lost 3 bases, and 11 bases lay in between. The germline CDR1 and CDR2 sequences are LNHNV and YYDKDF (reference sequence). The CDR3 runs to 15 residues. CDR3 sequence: CATSRDLGGDTEAFF. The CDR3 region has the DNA TGTGCCACCAGCAGAGATCTCGGTGGGGACACTGAAGCTTTCTTT.

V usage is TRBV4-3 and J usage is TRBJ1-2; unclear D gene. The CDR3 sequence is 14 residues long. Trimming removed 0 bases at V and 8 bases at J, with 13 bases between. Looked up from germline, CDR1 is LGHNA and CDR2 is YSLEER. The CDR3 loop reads CASSQDLLGRGYTF. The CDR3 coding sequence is TGCGCCAGCAGCCAAGATCTCCTCGGGCGAGGCTACACCTTC.

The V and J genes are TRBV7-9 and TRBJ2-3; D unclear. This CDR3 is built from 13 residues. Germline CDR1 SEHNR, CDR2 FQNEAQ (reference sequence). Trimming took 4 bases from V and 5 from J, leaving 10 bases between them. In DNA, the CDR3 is TGTGCCAGCAGCTGGCCCCTAGAAGATACGCAGTATTTT. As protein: CASSWPLEDTQYF.

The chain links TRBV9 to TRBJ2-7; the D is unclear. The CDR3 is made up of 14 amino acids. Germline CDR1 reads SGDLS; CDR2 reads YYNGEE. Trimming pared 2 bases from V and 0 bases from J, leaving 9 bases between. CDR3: CASSVKGSSYEQYF. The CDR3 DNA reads TGTGCCAGCAGCGTTAAGGGCAGCTCCTACGAGCAGTACTTC. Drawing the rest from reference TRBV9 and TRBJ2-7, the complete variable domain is DSGVTQTPKHLITATGQRVTLRCSPRSGDLSVYWYQQSLDQGLQFLIQYYNGEERAKGNILERFSAQQFPDLHSELNLSSLELGDSALYFCASSVKGSSYEQYFGPGTRLTVT.

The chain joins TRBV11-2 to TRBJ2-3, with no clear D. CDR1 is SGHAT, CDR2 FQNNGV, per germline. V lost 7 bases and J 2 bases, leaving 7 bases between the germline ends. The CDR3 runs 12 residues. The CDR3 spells CASNRYTDTQYF. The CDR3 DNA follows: TGTGCCAGCAACAGATACACAGATACGCAGTATTTT.

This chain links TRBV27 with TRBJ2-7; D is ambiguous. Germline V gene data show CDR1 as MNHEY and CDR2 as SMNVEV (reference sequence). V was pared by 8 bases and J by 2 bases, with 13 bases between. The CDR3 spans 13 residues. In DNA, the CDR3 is TGTGCCAGCGCCCCCCCGGAAACCTACGAGCAGTACTTC. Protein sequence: CASAPPETYEQYF.

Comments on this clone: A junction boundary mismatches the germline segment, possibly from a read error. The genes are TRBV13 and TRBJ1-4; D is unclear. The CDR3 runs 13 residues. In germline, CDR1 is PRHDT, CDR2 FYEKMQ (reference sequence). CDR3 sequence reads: CASSLGPVSARVF. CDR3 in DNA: TGTGCCAGCAGCCTCGGACCGGTTTCGGCCCGGGTTTTT.

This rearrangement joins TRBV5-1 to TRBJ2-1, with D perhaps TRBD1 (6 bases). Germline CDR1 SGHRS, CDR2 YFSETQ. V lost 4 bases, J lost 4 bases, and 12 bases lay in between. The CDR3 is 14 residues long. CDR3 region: CASSHGQSYNEQFF. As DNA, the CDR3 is TGCGCCAGCAGCCACGGACAGAGTTACAATGAGCAGTTCTTC.